This TCR beta chain was sequenced in a study of CD8+ T cells in alopecia areata. Points on this clone: Its antigen is currently unknown.

Treatment of the sample: oral pan-JAK inhibitor, 5-10 mg twice daily. Lesional scalp punch biopsies and peripheral blood came from alopecia areata patients. The authors sorted CD4+ and CD8+ T cells from PBMCs. Study observations and caveats: Scalp samples also contribute reads from the resident alphabeta T cells found in normal skin.

This CDR3 is 14 amino acids long. In germline, CDR1 is LNHDA, CDR2 SQIVND (reference sequence). The V gene end was trimmed by 7 bases and the J gene end by 5 bases; junction bases not matched to a gene: 8. RNA was extracted and reverse transcribed into cDNA as the sequencing template. Assay: immunoSEQ multiplex PCR; the TCRdb copy retains only in-frame clones and omits some. The sample yields around 86,000 clones, about 71% seen once. The chain links TRBV19 to TRBJ1-1; 9 nucleotides align to TRBD1. This TCR derives from a human donor with alopecia areata. Source: CD8+ T cells sorted from blood, taken at week 44, from a patient treated with tofacitinib. The CDR3 here is CASNRPGTGTEAFF. In DNA form, the CDR3 reads TGTGCCAGTAACCGTCCCGGGACAGGGACTGAAGCTTTCTTT.